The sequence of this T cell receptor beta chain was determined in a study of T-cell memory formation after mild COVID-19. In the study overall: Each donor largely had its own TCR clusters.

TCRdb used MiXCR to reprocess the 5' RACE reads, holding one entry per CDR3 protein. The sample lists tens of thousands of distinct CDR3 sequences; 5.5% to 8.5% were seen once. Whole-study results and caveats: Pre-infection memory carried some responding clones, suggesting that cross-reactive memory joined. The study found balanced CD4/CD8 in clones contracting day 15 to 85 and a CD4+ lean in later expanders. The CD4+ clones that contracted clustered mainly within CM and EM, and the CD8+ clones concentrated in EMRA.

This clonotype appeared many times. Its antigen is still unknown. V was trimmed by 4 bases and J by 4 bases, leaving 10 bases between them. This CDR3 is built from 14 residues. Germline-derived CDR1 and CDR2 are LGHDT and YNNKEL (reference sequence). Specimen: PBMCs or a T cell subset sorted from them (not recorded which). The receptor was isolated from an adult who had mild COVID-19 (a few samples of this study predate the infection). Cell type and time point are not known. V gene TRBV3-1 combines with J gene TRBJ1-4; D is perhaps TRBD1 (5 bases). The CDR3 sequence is CASSRRGHNEKLFF. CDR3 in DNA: TGTGCCAGCAGCCGGAGAGGACATAATGAAAAACTGTTTTTT.